This note documents a single TCR beta chain sequence. 60 Vbeta and 13 Jbeta primers were used in PCR. TCRdb's copy holds only in-frame clones and misses some; the assay was immunoSEQ multiplex PCR. The sample data list about 60,000 clones. The CDR3 covers 14 residues. Germline assignment: CDR1 MDHEN and CDR2 SYDVKM. V was shortened by 3 bases and J by 2 bases, with 10 bases between the two germline ends. The data were taken from a study of cytomegalovirus exposure and HLA in healthy donors. Sequences were obtained from PBMCs. This receptor was taken from a man aged 45-65 years in good health and CMV-seropositive. This chain joins TRBV28 and TRBJ1-1, with D possibly matching TRBD1 (6 bases). Written as DNA, the CDR3 is TGTGCCAGCAGTTTCCGGACAGCCAACACTGAAGCTTTCTTT. Residues: CASSFRTANTEAFF. Full variable domain (missing parts from reference TRBV28 and TRBJ1-1): DVKVTQSSRYLVKRTGEKVFLECVQDMDHENMFWYRQDPGLGLRLIYFSYDVKMKEKGDIPEGYSVSREKKERFSLILESASTNQTSMYLCASSFRTANTEAFFGQGTRLTVV.